This T cell receptor (beta chain) comes out of a study of T cell responses to AZD1222 COVID-19 vaccine. General study results and limits: Vaccine-associated CD4 TCRs ranged over spike, dominating at 160-218 and 743-854.

Data came from immunoSEQ multiplex PCR; TCRdb stores just in-frame clones and leaves some out. The sample consists of more than 55,000 clones, 89% of them appearing once. For this clone: Its antigen remains unknown.

Trimming at V came to 6 bases and at J to 5 bases, leaving 13 bases not matched to a gene. Germline V CDR1 and CDR2: SGHNT, YYREEE (reference sequence). The CDR3 runs to 15 residues. The sample here was peripheral blood, taken 28 days after the second AZD1222 dose. V gene TRBV5-4 combines with J gene TRBJ2-7; 8 bases map to TRBD2. This receptor was obtained from an adult who received the AZD1222 COVID-19 vaccine. In DNA form, the CDR3 reads TGTGCCAGCACCACACAAGGGTCGGGGGGGCACGAGCAGTACTTC. It translates to CASTTQGSGGHEQYF.